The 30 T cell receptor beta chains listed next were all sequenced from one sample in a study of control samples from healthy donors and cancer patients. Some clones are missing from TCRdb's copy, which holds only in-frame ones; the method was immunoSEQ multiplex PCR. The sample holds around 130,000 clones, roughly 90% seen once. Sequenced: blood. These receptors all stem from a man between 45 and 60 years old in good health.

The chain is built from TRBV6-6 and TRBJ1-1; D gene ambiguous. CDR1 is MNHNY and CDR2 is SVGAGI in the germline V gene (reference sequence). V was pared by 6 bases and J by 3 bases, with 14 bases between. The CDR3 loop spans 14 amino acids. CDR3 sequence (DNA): TGTGCCAGCAGCCCCCAAGGGAGGGACACTGAAGCTTTCTTT. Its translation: CASSPQGRDTEAFF.

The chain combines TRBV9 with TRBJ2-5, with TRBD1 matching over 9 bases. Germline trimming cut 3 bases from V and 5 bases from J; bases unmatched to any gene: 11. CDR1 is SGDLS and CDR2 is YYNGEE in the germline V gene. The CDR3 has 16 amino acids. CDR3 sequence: CASSERTGGGAETQYF. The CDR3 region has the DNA TGTGCCAGCAGCGAACGAACAGGGGGCGGTGCGGAGACCCAGTACTTC.

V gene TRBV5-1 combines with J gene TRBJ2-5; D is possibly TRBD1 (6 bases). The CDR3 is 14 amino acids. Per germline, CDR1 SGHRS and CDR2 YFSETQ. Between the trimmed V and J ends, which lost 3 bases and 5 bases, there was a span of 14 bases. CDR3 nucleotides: TGCGCCAGCAGCTCGGACAGTTGGGCGGAGACCCAGTACTTC. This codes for CASSSDSWAETQYF.

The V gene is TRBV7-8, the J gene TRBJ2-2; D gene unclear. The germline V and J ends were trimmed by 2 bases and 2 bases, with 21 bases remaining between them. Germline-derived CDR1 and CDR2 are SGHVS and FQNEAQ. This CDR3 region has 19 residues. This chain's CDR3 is CASSLNELLRPINTGELFF. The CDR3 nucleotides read TGTGCCAGCAGCTTAAACGAACTATTACGGCCCATCAACACCGGGGAGCTGTTTTTT.

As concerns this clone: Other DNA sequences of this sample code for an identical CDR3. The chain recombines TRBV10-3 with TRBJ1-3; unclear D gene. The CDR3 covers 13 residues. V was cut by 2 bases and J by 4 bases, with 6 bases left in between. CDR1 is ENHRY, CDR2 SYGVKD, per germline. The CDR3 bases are TGTGCCATCAGTGAGGGCAGGGGAAACACCATATATTTT. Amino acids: CAISEGRGNTIYF.

The CDR3 nucleotides read TGCGCCAGCAGCCTCGGGACCGAAGCCAACTATGGCTACACCTTC. This encodes CASSLGTEANYGYTF. The V gene is TRBV5-1, the J gene TRBJ1-2; D may be TRBD1 (5 bases). V was shortened by 4 bases and J by 2 bases, with 15 bases between the two germline ends. Germline loops: CDR1 SGHRS, CDR2 YFSETQ. The CDR3 has 15 amino acids.

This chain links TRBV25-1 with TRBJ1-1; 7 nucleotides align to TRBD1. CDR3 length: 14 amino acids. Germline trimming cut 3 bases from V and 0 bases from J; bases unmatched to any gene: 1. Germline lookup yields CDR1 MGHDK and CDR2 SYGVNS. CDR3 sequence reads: CASSETGLNTEAFF. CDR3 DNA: TGTGCCAGCAGTGAGACAGGGTTGAACACTGAAGCTTTCTTT. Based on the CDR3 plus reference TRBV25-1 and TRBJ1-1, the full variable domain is EADIYQTPRYLVIGTGKKITLECSQTMGHDKMYWYQQDPGMELHLIHYSYGVNSTEKGDLSSESTVSRIRTEHFPLTLESARPSHTSQYLCASSETGLNTEAFFGQGTRLTVV.

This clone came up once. The CDR3 DNA is TGTGCCACCAGCAGGGGATCGACTGGAGACATTCAGTACTTC. Protein sequence: CATSRGSTGDIQYF. V usage is TRBV15 and J usage is TRBJ2-4, with no clear D. The V gene lost 3 bases and the J gene lost 8 bases, with 14 bases spanning the gap. Germline CDR1 reads LNHNV; CDR2 reads YYDKDF (reference sequence). This CDR3 is 14 amino acids long. Drawing the rest from reference TRBV15 and TRBJ2-4, the complete variable domain is DAMVIQNPRYQVTQFGKPVTLSCSQTLNHNVMYWYQQKSSQAPKLLFHYYDKDFNNEADTPDNFQSRRPNTSFCFLDIRSPGLGDTAMYLCATSRGSTGDIQYFGAGTRLSVL.

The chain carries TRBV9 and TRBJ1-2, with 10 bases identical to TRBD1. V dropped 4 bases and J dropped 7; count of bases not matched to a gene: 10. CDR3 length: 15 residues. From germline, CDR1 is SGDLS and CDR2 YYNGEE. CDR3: CASSISGTGVRGYTF. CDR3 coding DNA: TGTGCCAGCAGCATCTCCGGGACAGGGGTTCGTGGCTACACCTTC.

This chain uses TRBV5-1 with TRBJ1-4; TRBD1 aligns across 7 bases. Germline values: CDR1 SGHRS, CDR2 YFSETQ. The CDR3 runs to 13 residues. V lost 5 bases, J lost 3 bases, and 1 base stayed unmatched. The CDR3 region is CASRQGANEKLFF. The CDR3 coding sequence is TGCGCCAGCAGGCAGGGGGCTAATGAAAAACTGTTTTTT.

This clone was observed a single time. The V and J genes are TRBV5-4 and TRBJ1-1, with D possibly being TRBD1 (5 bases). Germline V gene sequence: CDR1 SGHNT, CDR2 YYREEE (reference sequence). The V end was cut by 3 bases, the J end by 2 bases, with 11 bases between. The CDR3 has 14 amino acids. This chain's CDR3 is CASSWNGHNTEAFF. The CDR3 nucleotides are TGTGCCAGCAGCTGGAACGGACATAACACTGAAGCTTTCTTT.

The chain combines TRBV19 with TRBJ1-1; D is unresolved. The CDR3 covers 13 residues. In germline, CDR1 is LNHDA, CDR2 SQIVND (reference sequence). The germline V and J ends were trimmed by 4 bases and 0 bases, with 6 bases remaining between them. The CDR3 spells CASSNSMNTEAFF. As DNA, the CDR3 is TGTGCCAGTAGTAACAGTATGAACACTGAAGCTTTCTTT.

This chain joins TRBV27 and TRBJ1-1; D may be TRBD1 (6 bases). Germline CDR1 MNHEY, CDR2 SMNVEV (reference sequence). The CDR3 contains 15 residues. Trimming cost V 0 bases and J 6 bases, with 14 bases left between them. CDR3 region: CASSLSRPQGPEAFF. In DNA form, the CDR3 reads TGTGCCAGCAGTTTATCCCGACCCCAGGGGCCTGAAGCTTTCTTT.

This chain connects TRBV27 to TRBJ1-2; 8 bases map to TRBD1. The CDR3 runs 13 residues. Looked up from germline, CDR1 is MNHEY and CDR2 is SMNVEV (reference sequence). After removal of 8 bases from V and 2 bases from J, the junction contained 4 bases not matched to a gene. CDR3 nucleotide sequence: TGTGCCAGCTCCTGGGACAGGAACTATGGCTACACCTTC. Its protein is CASSWDRNYGYTF.

In DNA form, the CDR3 reads TGTGCCAGCAGCCAAGCTCCATGTGGCAGGTACAATGAGCAGTTCTTC. Amino acids: CASSQAPCGRYNEQFF. The gene calls are TRBV3-1 (or the pseudogene TRBV3-2) and TRBJ2-1; no clear D gene. Between the trimmed V and J ends, which lost 1 base and 4 bases, there was a span of 14 bases. CDR3 length: 16 residues. In germline, CDR1 is LGHDT, CDR2 YNNKEL (reference sequence).

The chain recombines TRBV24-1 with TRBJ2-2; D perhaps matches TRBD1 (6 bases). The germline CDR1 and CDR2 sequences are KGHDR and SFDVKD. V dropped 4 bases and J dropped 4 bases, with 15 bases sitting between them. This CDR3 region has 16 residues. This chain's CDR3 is CATSEGSRGGTGELFF. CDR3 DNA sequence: TGTGCCACCAGTGAGGGTAGCAGGGGTGGCACCGGGGAGCTGTTTTTT.

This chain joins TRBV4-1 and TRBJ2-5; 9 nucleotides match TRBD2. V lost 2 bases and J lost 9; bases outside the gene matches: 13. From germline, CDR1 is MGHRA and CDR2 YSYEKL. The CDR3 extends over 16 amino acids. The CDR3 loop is CASSQTLLAGPGAQYF. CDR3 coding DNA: TGCGCCAGCAGCCAAACCCTTCTAGCGGGGCCCGGGGCCCAGTACTTC.

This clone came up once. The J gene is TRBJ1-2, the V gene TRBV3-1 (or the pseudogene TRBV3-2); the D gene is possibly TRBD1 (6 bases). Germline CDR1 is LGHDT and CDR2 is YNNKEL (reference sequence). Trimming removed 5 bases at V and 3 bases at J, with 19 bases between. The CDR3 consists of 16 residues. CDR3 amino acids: CASSEGLGQFDYGYTF. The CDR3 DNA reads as TGTGCCAGCAGCGAAGGGCTAGGACAGTTCGACTATGGCTACACCTTC.

CDR3 residues: CASSFTGHSNYGYTF. As DNA, the CDR3 is TGTGCCAGCAGTTTCACAGGACATTCGAACTATGGCTACACCTTC. V and J are TRBV27 and TRBJ1-2, with a possible D match to TRBD1 (5 bases). In germline, CDR1 is MNHEY, CDR2 SMNVEV (reference sequence). This CDR3 contains 15 residues. Trimming removed 3 bases at V and 2 bases at J, with 13 bases between.

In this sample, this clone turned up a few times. CDR3 amino acids: CASSPKADQGGYTF. For the CDR3, the DNA is TGTGCCAGCTCACCAAAAGCAGATCAGGGTGGCTACACCTTC. J is TRBJ1-2 and V is TRBV18; the D gene is possibly TRBD1 (5 bases). The CDR3 consists of 14 residues. Between the trimmed V and J ends, which lost 2 bases and 7 bases, there was a span of 14 bases. CDR1 is KGHSH, CDR2 LQKENI, per germline.

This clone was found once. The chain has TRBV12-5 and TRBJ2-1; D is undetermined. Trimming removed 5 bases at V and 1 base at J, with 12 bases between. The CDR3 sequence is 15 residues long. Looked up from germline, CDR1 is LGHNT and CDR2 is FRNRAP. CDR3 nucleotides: TGTGCTAGTGGTCCCGGATATGGGTCCTACAATGAGCAGTTCTTC. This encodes CASGPGYGSYNEQFF.

CDR3 region: CASSPMGGGSNQPQHF. The CDR3 DNA sequence: TGTGCCAGCAGCCCCATGGGGGGTGGGAGCAATCAGCCCCAGCATTTT. The V and J genes are TRBV7-2 and TRBJ1-5, with D maybe TRBD1 (5 bases). The germline gives CDR1 SGHTA, CDR2 FQGNSA. The germline V and J ends were trimmed by 5 bases and 1 base, with 15 bases remaining between them. The CDR3 is made up of 16 amino acids.

The CDR3 region is CASKQGQGTYEQYF. The CDR3 DNA follows: TGTGCCAGCAAACAAGGACAGGGGACCTACGAGCAGTACTTC. The chain has TRBV2 and TRBJ2-7; 9 bases are shared with TRBD1. Trimming removed 7 bases from V and 2 bases from J; junction bases left unmatched: 6. CDR1 is SNHLY, CDR2 FYNNEI, per germline. The CDR3 has 14 amino acids.

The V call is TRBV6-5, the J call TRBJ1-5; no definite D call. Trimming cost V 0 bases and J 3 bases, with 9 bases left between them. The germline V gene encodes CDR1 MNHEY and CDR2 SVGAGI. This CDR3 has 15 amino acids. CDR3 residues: CASSYSNRPNQPQHF. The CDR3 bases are TGTGCCAGCAGTTACTCAAACAGACCCAATCAGCCCCAGCATTTT.

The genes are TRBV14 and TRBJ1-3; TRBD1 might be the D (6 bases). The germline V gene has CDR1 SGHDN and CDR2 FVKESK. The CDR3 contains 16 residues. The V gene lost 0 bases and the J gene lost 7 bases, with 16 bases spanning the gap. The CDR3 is CASSQDLHPRGNTIYF. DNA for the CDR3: TGTGCCAGCAGCCAAGATCTTCACCCGAGGGGGAACACCATATATTTT.

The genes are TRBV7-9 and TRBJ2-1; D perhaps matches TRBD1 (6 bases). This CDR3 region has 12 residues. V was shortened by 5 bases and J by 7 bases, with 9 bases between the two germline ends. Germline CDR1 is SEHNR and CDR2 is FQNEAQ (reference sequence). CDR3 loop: CASSHQGNEQFF. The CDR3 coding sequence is TGTGCCAGCAGCCACCAGGGGAATGAGCAGTTCTTC.

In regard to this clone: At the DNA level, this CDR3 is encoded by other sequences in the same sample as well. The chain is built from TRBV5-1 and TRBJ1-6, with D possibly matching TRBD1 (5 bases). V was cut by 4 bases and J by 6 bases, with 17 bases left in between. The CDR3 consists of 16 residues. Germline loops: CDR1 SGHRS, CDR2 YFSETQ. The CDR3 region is CASSLTPGTLNSPLHF. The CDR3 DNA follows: TGCGCCAGCAGCCTGACGCCTGGGACCCTTAATTCACCCCTCCACTTT. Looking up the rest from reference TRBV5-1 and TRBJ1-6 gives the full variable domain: KAGVTQTPRYLIKTRGQQVTLSCSPISGHRSVSWYQQTPGQGLQFLFEYFSETQRNKGNFPGRFSGRQFSNSRSEMNVSTLELGDSALYLCASSLTPGTLNSPLHFGNGTRLTVT.

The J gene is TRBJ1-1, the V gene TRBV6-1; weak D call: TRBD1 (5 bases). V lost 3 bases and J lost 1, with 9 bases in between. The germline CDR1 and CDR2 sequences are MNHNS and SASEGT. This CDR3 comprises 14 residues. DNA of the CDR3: TGTGCCAGCAGTGAGGGACCCCAGAACACTGAAGCTTTCTTT. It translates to CASSEGPQNTEAFF.

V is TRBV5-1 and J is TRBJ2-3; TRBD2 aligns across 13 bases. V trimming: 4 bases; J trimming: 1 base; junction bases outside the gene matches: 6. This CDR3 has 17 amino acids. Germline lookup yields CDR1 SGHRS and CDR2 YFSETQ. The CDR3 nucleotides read TGCGCCAGCAGCCCCCCAACTAGCGGGGGGGGCACAGATACGCAGTATTTT. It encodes CASSPPTSGGGTDTQYF. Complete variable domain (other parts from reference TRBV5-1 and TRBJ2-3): KAGVTQTPRYLIKTRGQQVTLSCSPISGHRSVSWYQQTPGQGLQFLFEYFSETQRNKGNFPGRFSGRQFSNSRSEMNVSTLELGDSALYLCASSPPTSGGGTDTQYFGPGTRLTVL.

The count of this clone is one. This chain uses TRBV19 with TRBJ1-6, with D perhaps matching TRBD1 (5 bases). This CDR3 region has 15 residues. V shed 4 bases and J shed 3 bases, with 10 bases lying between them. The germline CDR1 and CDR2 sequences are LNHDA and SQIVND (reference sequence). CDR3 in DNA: TGTGCCAGTAGTAGCCCGACAGTCTATAATTCACCCCTCCACTTT. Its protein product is CASSSPTVYNSPLHF.